This TCR beta chain comes out of a study of CD8 T cells in ankylosing spondylitis. Each CDR3 protein is one row after TCRdb ran MiXCR on the 5' RACE reads. This sample has a few hundred thousand distinct CDR3 sequences, with about 20% found just once. As regards this clonotype: The antigen is undetermined.

General observations from the study: A TCR beta motif made of under 10 highly homologous variants seemed typical of ankylosing spondylitis blood.

The CDR3 contains 14 residues. The clonotype originates from a male donor with ankylosing spondylitis. The chain combines TRBV21-1 with TRBJ2-4; the D call TRBD1 from the table was never checked on the DNA. TRBV21-1 is termed a pseudogene. Sequenced material: blood, either unsorted or a sorted T cell fraction (not recorded which). DNA of the CDR3: TGTGCCAGCAGCAAAGGAGGGGGATCTGACATTCAGTACTTC. It specifies CASSKGGGSDIQYF.